The T cell receptor beta chain under discussion was sequenced for a study of post-analysis software for immune sequencing data. Study-level information: Included courses were relapsing-remitting and secondary progressive multiple sclerosis; progressive-relapsing multiple sclerosis was also included.

With respect to this clonotype: As yet, its antigen is unknown.

The authors incorporated unique molecular identifiers into the TCR beta cDNA libraries. TCRdb passed the PCR reads through MiXCR, listing each CDR3 protein once. The repertoire holds over 300,000 distinct CDR3 sequences, with around a third as singletons. Findings and caveats of the study: There were five or six TRBV segments more frequent in patients than controls, and TRBV5-6, TRBV5-1 and TRBV20-1 were among them.

CDR3 length: 14 amino acids. V lost 5 bases and J lost 5, with 15 bases in between. Germline loops: CDR1 SGHTA, CDR2 FQGNSA. The material sequenced was blood. This TCR was recovered from a girl aged 10-17 years with multiple sclerosis. The chain links TRBV7-2 to TRBJ1-2, with unresolved D. DNA of the CDR3: TGTGCCAGCAGCCATACGACGGTCGGGTATGGCTACACCTTC. Protein sequence: CASSHTTVGYGYTF.